This TCR beta chain was captured in a study of blood T cell repertoires in COVID-19. About the study: T cells, B-cell-depleted T cells, or PBMCs provided the cDNA or gDNA that served as material.

In the study's own analysis: Estimation of nucleated cell counts relied on the amplification of reference gene primers. Sequenced by immunoSEQ multiplex PCR; TCRdb stores in-frame clones only, minus some. That table gives V, J and clone size, and the DNA gave D and trimming. Of roughly 300,000 clones in the sample, 80% to 95% are singletons; the top ten hold approximately 7.5%. V was cut by 2 bases and J by 3 bases, with 13 bases left in between. The CDR3 is made up of 15 amino acids. Germline CDR1 and CDR2: MDHEN and SYDVKM. Seattle patients were enrolled while actively infected and followed longitudinally.

Sequenced input: peripheral blood. The rearrangement links TRBV28 to TRBJ1-1, with D possibly TRBD1 on 6 matching bases. The clonotype originates from a woman between 25 and 40 years old with COVID-19, enrolled during active disease. The CDR3 bases are TGTGCCAGCAGTTTAAAAATCTGGGGGCACACTGAAGCTTTCTTT. This gives the protein CASSLKIWGHTEAFF.